This entry is about one T cell receptor beta chain. Antigen unknown. Assay used: immunoSEQ multiplex PCR; TCRdb lists only in-frame clones, some missing. In the table there are more than 150,000 clones, around four fifths of which are singletons. This record comes from a study of cytomegalovirus exposure and HLA in healthy donors. Notes on the study in general: Cytomegalovirus status, reportedly, was diagnosed with high specificity and sensitivity by the classifier. A list of 150 to 200 TCR beta chains associated with cytomegalovirus was given. Subsequent analysis found a tendency for first-cohort TCR clusters to co-occur within the 120 validation repertoires.

Per the germline V gene, CDR1 is KGHSH and CDR2 is LQKENI. V lost 6 bases to trimming and J lost 2 bases; unmatched junction nucleotides: 17. This CDR3 has 18 amino acids. This TCR came from a man aged 18 to 30 in good health and CMV-seropositive. Sequencing used PBMCs. The V call is TRBV18, the J call TRBJ2-7, with 9 positions matching TRBD2. The DNA for the CDR3 is TGTGCCAGCTCCCCGGGAGCGGGAGGCCTCCTGGGGCCCTACGAGCAGTACTTC. Translated: CASSPGAGGLLGPYEQYF.